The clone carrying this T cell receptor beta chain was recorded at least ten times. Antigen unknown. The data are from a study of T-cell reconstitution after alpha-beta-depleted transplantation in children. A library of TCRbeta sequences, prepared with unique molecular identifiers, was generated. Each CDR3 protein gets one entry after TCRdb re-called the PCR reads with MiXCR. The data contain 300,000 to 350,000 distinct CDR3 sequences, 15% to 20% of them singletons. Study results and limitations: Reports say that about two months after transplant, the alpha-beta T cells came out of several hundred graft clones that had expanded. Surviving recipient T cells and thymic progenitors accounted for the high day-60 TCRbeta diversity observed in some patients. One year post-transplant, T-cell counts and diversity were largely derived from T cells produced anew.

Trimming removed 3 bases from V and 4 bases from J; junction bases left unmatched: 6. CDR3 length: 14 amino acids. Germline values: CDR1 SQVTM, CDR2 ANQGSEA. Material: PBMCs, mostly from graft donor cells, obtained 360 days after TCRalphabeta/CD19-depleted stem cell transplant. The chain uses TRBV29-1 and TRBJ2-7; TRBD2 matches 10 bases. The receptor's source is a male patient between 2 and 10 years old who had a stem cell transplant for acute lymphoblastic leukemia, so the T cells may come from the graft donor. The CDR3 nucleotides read TGCAGCGTTGACGGTCTAGCGGGAGAGTACGAGCAGTACTTC. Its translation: CSVDGLAGEYEQYF.